Sequencing of this T cell receptor beta chain was carried out in a study of T-cell memory formation after mild COVID-19. Looked up from germline, CDR1 is LGHNA and CDR2 is YSLEER. This CDR3 is 15 amino acids long. V was clipped by 0 bases and J by 11 bases; unmatched bases: 10. Study-level results: That cross-reactive memory joined was suggested by some responding clones appearing in pre-infection memory.

TCRdb processed the 5' RACE reads anew with MiXCR; each CDR3 protein has one entry. This table has over 400,000 distinct CDR3 sequences, more than 20% appearing once. This clonotype was counted a few times. The antigen is unknown. This TCR derives from an adult woman who had mild COVID-19 (a few samples of this study predate the infection). Cell type and time point are not known. The sample consisted of PBMCs or a T cell subset sorted from them (not recorded which). J is TRBJ2-1 and V is TRBV4-3; TRBD1 matches at 7 bases. The CDR3 region has the DNA TGCGCCAGCAGCCAAGATCCCCGACAGGGTGAAAAGCAGTTCTTC. It is translated as CASSQDPRQGEKQFF.